Listed below are T cell receptor beta chains from one sample, sequenced in a study of blood T cell repertoires in COVID-19. Clones were sequenced by immunoSEQ multiplex PCR, and TCRdb holds only the in-frame ones, with some missing. Seen here are under 130,000 clones, roughly nine tenths observed once, and the top ten hold approximately 3.1%. Sequencing was carried out using peripheral blood. The receptors here all came from a man in his fifties in a cohort sampled during active COVID-19. Both conserved end residues are part of each CDR3. D genes are given only for firm matches. Rows give clone size only sometimes, using once, few, many, or a class for an expanded clone.

size | J | V | D | CDR3 | DNA
. | TRBJ2-2 | TRBV29-1 | TRBD1 | CSVERGRGTGELFF | TGCAGCGTTGAAAGGGGGCGCGGCACCGGGGAGCTGTTTTTT
. | TRBJ2-6 | TRBV9 | . | CASSVASPRANVLTF | TGTGCCAGCAGCGTAGCGAGCCCAAGGGCCAACGTCCTGACTTTC
. | TRBJ2-1 | TRBV7-9 | . | CASSPGLPYNEQFF | TGTGCCAGCAGCCCAGGACTCCCCTACAATGAGCAGTTCTTC
. | TRBJ2-2 | TRBV4-2 | . | CASSQDGNRANTGELFF | TGTGCCAGCAGCCAAGATGGGAACAGGGCGAACACCGGGGAGCTGTTTTTT
. | TRBJ2-1 | TRBV6-2/TRBV6-3 | TRBD1 | CASSSGTGANNEQFF | TGTGCCAGCAGCTCCGGGACAGGGGCGAACAATGAGCAGTTCTTC
. | TRBJ1-2 | TRBV9 | . | CASSVGGEGGYTF | TGTGCCAGCAGCGTAGGAGGGGAGGGAGGCTACACCTTC
. | TRBJ2-1 | TRBV6-4 | TRBD2 | CASSVGGGSYNEQFF | TGTGCCAGCAGTGTCGGCGGGGGCTCCTACAATGAGCAGTTCTTC
. | TRBJ2-3 | TRBV5-6 | . | CASSWGQARQLNF | TGTGCCAGCAGCTGGGGGCAGGCTCGACAGTTAAATTTT
. | TRBJ1-1 | TRBV15 | . | CATSRAVDSEAFF | TGTGCCACCAGCAGAGCTGTAGACAGTGAAGCTTTCTTT
. | TRBJ1-4 | TRBV27 | TRBD1 | CASSLKGQGGVLFF | TGTGCCAGCAGTTTAAAAGGACAGGGGGGGGTACTGTTTTTT
. | TRBJ1-1 | TRBV2 | . | CASSVQENTEAFF | TGTGCCAGCAGTGTCCAGGAGAACACTGAAGCTTTCTTT
. | TRBJ2-1 | TRBV25-1 | TRBD2 | CASSDSGLAAYNEQFF | TGTGCCAGCAGTGACTCCGGACTAGCGGCATACAATGAGCAGTTCTTC
. | TRBJ1-5 | TRBV28 | TRBD1 | CASSSRQGLSNQPQHF | TGTGCCAGCAGTTCCCGACAGGGGCTCAGCAATCAGCCCCAGCATTTT
. | TRBJ2-1 | TRBV28 | . | CASSPTRYNEQFF | TGTGCCAGCAGCCCTACCCGGTACAATGAGCAGTTCTTC
once | TRBJ2-7 | TRBV7-6 | TRBD2 | CASSLGLAGVGEQYF | TGTGCCAGCAGCTTAGGGCTAGCGGGGGTTGGCGAGCAGTACTTC
. | TRBJ1-2 | TRBV6-5 | . | CASRPGTLGYTF | TGTGCCAGCAGGCCCGGGACTCTGGGCTACACCTTC
. | TRBJ2-3 | TRBV7-9 | . | CASSFGGSDTQYF | TGTGCCAGCAGCTTTGGGGGGAGTGATACGCAGTATTTT
. | TRBJ2-3 | TRBV4-1 | TRBD2 | CASSQRLADSSTDTQYF | TGCGCCAGCAGCCAGAGACTAGCGGACTCTAGCACAGATACGCAGTATTTT
. | TRBJ2-1 | TRBV11-2 | TRBD2 | CASSSLGTRMFF | TGTGCCAGCAGCTCCTTGGGGACTAGAATGTTCTTC
. | TRBJ2-7 | TRBV3-1/TRBV3-2 | . | CASSLQGREQYF | TGTGCCAGCAGCCTTCAGGGGAGAGAGCAGTACTTC
. | TRBJ2-5 | TRBV4-3 | . | CASSQDRGRQTQYF | TGCGCCAGCAGCCAAGATCGGGGTCGGCAGACCCAGTACTTC
once | TRBJ1-1 | TRBV5-1 | . | CASSRQANTEAFF | TGCGCCAGCAGCAGACAGGCGAACACTGAAGCTTTCTTT
. | TRBJ1-1 | TRBV6-6 | . | CASSRPSGGLNTEAFF | TGTGCCAGCAGCCGACCATCGGGGGGATTGAACACTGAAGCTTTCTTT
. | TRBJ2-1 | TRBV28 | TRBD2 | CASSRTSSNNEQFF | TGTGCCAGCAGCCGGACTAGCTCAAACAATGAGCAGTTCTTC
once | TRBJ2-3 | TRBV18 | . | CASSLQGSGASTDTQYF | TGTGCCAGCTCCCTTCAGGGGAGCGGGGCTAGCACAGATACGCAGTATTTT
. | TRBJ1-5 | TRBV2 | TRBD1 | CASNGQGAVNQPQHF | TGTGCCAGCAACGGACAGGGGGCCGTCAATCAGCCCCAGCATTTT
few | TRBJ1-6 | TRBV7-9 | . | CATRESSYNSPLHF | TGTGCCACCAGGGAGAGCTCCTATAATTCACCCCTCCACTTT
. | TRBJ1-6 | TRBV6-5 | . | CASSWASLNSPLHF | TGTGCCAGCAGCTGGGCCTCCTTAAATTCACCCCTCCACTTT
. | TRBJ1-6 | TRBV12-3/TRBV12-4 | TRBD1 | CASSRDRVSLHF | TGTGCCAGCAGCCGTGACAGGGTTTCCCTCCACTTT
. | TRBJ1-1 | TRBV3-1/TRBV3-2 | . | CASSPPLLNTEAFF | TGTGCCAGCAGCCCCCCGCTACTGAACACTGAAGCTTTCTTT
. | TRBJ2-5 | TRBV5-1 | TRBD2 | CASTWTAGGETQYF | TGCGCCAGCACCTGGACAGCGGGGGGAGAGACCCAGTACTTC
. | TRBJ1-5 | TRBV28 | . | CASSLVSMRSNQPQHF | TGTGCCAGCAGTTTGGTTTCTATGCGTAGCAATCAGCCCCAGCATTTT
once | TRBJ1-6 | TRBV5-3 | . | CASYPGATGSPLHF | TGTGCCAGTTATCCAGGGGCGACGGGGTCACCCCTCCACTTT
. | TRBJ2-3 | TRBV19 | TRBD2 | CASSERGGTDTQYF | TGTGCCAGTAGCGAGCGGGGGGGCACAGATACGCAGTATTTT
. | TRBJ1-1 | TRBV2 | . | CASSVDSGLEAFF | TGTGCCAGCAGTGTCGACAGCGGGCTTGAAGCTTTCTTT
. | TRBJ1-5 | TRBV5-1 | TRBD1 | CASSLAGQGVKPQHF | TGCGCCAGCAGCTTGGCAGGACAGGGGGTAAAGCCCCAGCATTTT
once | TRBJ1-4 | TRBV10-1 | . | CASSEWSRSYEKLFF | TGCGCCAGCAGTGAGTGGAGCCGTAGTTACGAAAAACTGTTTTTT
. | TRBJ1-4 | TRBV4-3 | TRBD1 | CASSQDRTGREKLFF | TGCGCCAGCAGCCAAGATCGGACAGGGCGTGAAAAACTGTTTTTT
. | TRBJ1-5 | TRBV21-1 | . | CASSKKQPTDRGRLGGPQHF | TGTGCCAGCAGCAAAAAACAACCAACGGACAGGGGGCGACTCGGTGGGCCCCAGCATTTT
. | TRBJ2-1 | TRBV3-1/TRBV3-2 | TRBD1 | CASSPQGVLDEQFF | TGTGCCAGCAGCCCGCAGGGGGTCTTGGATGAGCAGTTCTTC
once | TRBJ2-3 | TRBV2 | TRBD2 | CASEGRAGGNTDTQYF | TGTGCTTCCGAGGGCAGAGCGGGGGGAAACACAGATACGCAGTATTTT
. | TRBJ2-2 | TRBV15 | . | CATSRDPLTVNTGELFF | TGTGCCACCAGCAGAGATCCGTTGACAGTGAACACCGGGGAGCTGTTTTTT
. | TRBJ1-2 | TRBV7-9 | . | CASSPGPNYGYTF | TGTGCCAGCAGCCCGGGTCCTAACTATGGCTACACCTTC
. | TRBJ2-5 | TRBV6-5 | . | CASSYSPTRGQETQYF | TGTGCCAGCAGTTACTCCCCGACAAGGGGCCAAGAGACCCAGTACTTC
few | TRBJ1-5 | TRBV7-8 | TRBD1 | CASSLGQGGQPQHF | TGTGCCAGCAGCTTGGGGCAGGGGGGTCAGCCCCAGCATTTT
. | TRBJ1-2 | TRBV28 | . | CASRIGQPYGYTF | TGTGCCAGCAGGATAGGACAGCCATATGGCTACACCTTC
. | TRBJ1-1 | TRBV5-1 | . | CASSVKRNTEAFF | TGCGCCAGCAGCGTCAAGCGGAACACTGAAGCTTTCTTT
. | TRBJ2-1 | TRBV2 | TRBD2 | CASSPLAGDHLYNEQFF | TGTGCCAGCAGTCCCCTAGCGGGGGACCACCTCTACAATGAGCAGTTCTTC
. | TRBJ2-1 | TRBV5-1 | TRBD2 | CASTPGTSGGARNEQFF | TGCGCCAGCACCCCCGGGACTAGCGGGGGGGCCAGAAATGAGCAGTTCTTC
few | TRBJ2-2 | TRBV7-2 | TRBD2 | CASSLGRLAGGPNTGELFF | TGTGCCAGCAGCTTAGGTCGCCTAGCGGGGGGGCCAAACACCGGGGAGCTGTTTTTT
. | TRBJ2-1 | TRBV6-1 | . | CASSELESDYEQFF | TGTGCCAGCAGTGAACTAGAGTCAGACTATGAGCAGTTCTTC
. | TRBJ1-5 | TRBV19 | . | CASSFDTYSNQPQHF | TGTGCCAGTAGTTTCGACACTTATAGCAATCAGCCCCAGCATTTT
. | TRBJ2-3 | TRBV6-1 | TRBD2 | CASSEVRGGLETQYF | TGTGCCAGCAGTGAAGTGCGGGGGGGCTTAGAAACGCAGTATTTT